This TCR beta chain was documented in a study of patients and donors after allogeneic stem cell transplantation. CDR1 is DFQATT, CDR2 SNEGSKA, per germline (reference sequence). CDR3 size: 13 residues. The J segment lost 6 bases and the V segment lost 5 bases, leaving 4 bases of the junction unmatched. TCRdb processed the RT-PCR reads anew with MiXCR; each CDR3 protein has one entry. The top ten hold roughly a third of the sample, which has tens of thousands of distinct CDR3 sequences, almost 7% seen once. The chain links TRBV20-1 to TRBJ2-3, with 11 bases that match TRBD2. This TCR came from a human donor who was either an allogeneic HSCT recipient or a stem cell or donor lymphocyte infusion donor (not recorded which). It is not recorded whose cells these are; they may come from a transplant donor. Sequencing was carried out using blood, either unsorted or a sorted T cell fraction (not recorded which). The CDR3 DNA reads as TGCAGTGCTGTACTAGCGGGAGCCGATACGCAGTATTTT. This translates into CSAVLAGADTQYF.